The rows below give T cell receptor beta chains drawn from one sample of a study of T cell changes during pregnancy in multiple sclerosis. The data were produced by immunoSEQ multiplex PCR, yet TCRdb's version contains in-frame clones alone and is incomplete. Here the sample spans about 100,000 clones, more than 90% being singletons. Sample: peripheral blood, taken in the second trimester of pregnancy. The receptors stem from a female donor with multiple sclerosis, enrolled in a pregnancy study. Each CDR3 is given with its conserved first and last residue. Fields, in order: D gene, clone size, V gene, J gene, CDR3 protein, CDR3 DNA. A D gene is named only where the DNA matches it firmly. Rows may omit the clone size; those that give it use once, few, many or a size class.

>.|.|TRBV21-1|TRBJ2-1
CASSRRAAYNEQFF
TGTGCCAGCAGCCGGCGAGCGGCTTACAATGAGCAGTTCTTC
>.|.|TRBV9|TRBJ2-1
CASSVGRYNEQFF
TGTGCCAGCAGCGTAGGTAGATACAATGAGCAGTTCTTC
>TRBD2|.|TRBV6-6|TRBJ2-1
CASSSRTRRDEQFF
TGTGCCAGCAGTTCGAGGACTAGGCGGGATGAGCAGTTCTTC
>TRBD2|once|TRBV14|TRBJ2-3
CASSLSSGRAGTDTQYF
TGTGCCAGCAGCCTTTCTAGCGGGAGGGCCGGTACAGATACGCAGTATTTT
>TRBD1|once|TRBV19|TRBJ1-1
CAVNRGTTTEAFF
TGTGCCGTAAACAGGGGGACGACCACTGAAGCTTTCTTT
>.|.|TRBV6-5|TRBJ1-3
CATRTAGNTIYF
TGTGCCACCAGAACAGCCGGAAACACCATATATTTT
>.|.|TRBV2|TRBJ1-1
CASRAQGQSTEAFF
TGTGCCAGCAGGGCTCAAGGACAATCCACTGAAGCTTTCTTT
>.|.|TRBV29-1|TRBJ2-3
CSVVEGDTQYF
TGCAGCGTTGTCGAGGGAGATACGCAGTATTTT
>.|.|TRBV30|TRBJ2-1
CAWSPGRGYLSEQFF
TGTGCCTGGAGTCCCGGGAGAGGGTACTTGAGTGAGCAGTTCTTC
>TRBD1|.|TRBV9|TRBJ2-4
CASSVDLGQGVQYF
TGTGCCAGCAGCGTAGATCTGGGACAGGGGGTTCAGTACTTC
>.|.|TRBV6-5|TRBJ1-3
CASSSAGPGNTIYF
TGTGCCAGCAGTTCCGCGGGCCCTGGAAACACCATATATTTT
>.|.|TRBV6-5|TRBJ1-4
CASKWAPNEKLFF
TGTGCCAGCAAATGGGCGCCTAATGAAAAACTGTTTTTT
>.|.|TRBV28|TRBJ2-6
CASRTEANVLTF
TGTGCCAGCAGGACAGAGGCCAACGTCCTGACTTTC
>TRBD1|once|TRBV5-6|TRBJ1-2
CASRKQGANYGYTF
TGTGCCAGCAGGAAACAGGGGGCCAACTATGGCTACACCTTC
>TRBD1|.|TRBV2|TRBJ2-7
CASSERGTGYDEQYF
TGTGCCAGCAGTGAACGCGGGACAGGGTATGACGAGCAGTACTTC
>.|.|TRBV27|TRBJ1-2
CASSLKAQPLLVGYTF
TGTGCCAGCAGTTTAAAAGCACAGCCCCTTTTGGTTGGCTACACCTTC
>.|once|TRBV7-9|TRBJ2-2
CASSPDRPFITGELFF
TGTGCCAGCAGCCCCGACAGGCCCTTTATCACCGGGGAGCTGTTTTTT
>.|.|TRBV5-1|TRBJ2-1
CASSLGAHNEQFF
TGCGCCAGCAGCTTGGGCGCCCACAATGAGCAGTTCTTC
>TRBD1|.|TRBV5-8|TRBJ1-2
CASKGQGAISYGYTF
TGTGCCAGCAAGGGACAGGGGGCGATTTCCTATGGCTACACCTTC
>.|.|TRBV30|TRBJ1-5
CACGGANSNQPQHF
TGTGCCTGTGGGGGGGCGAATAGCAATCAGCCCCAGCATTTT
>.|.|TRBV28|TRBJ1-1
CASSRGTSWVEAFF
TGTGCCAGCAGCCGAGGTACAAGCTGGGTGGAAGCTTTCTTT
>TRBD2|.|TRBV7-9|TRBJ2-1
CASKGAGGGDEQFF
TGTGCCAGCAAGGGAGCGGGAGGTGGGGATGAGCAGTTCTTC
>TRBD1|.|TRBV9|TRBJ1-5
CASRDRVGNQPQHF
TGTGCCAGCAGGGACAGGGTAGGCAATCAGCCCCAGCATTTT
>.|.|TRBV5-1|TRBJ2-7
CASSAITGYEQYF
TGCGCCAGCAGCGCAATAACAGGGTACGAGCAGTACTTC
>TRBD1|.|TRBV30|TRBJ1-1
CAWTPMTGGHTEAFF
TGTGCCTGGACCCCTATGACAGGGGGGCACACTGAAGCTTTCTTT
>.|.|TRBV7-3|TRBJ2-7
CASSLGRGPYEQYF
TGTGCCAGCAGCTTAGGCAGGGGACCCTACGAGCAGTACTTC
>.|.|TRBV10-2|TRBJ2-1
CASSGRGGEQFF
TGCGCCAGCAGCGGGCGAGGGGGTGAGCAGTTCTTC
>TRBD1|.|TRBV6-6|TRBJ1-4
CASSYEGQGGKLFF
TGTGCCAGCAGTTACGAGGGACAGGGGGGAAAACTGTTTTTT
>.|.|TRBV6-1|TRBJ1-5
CASSEGWGNQPQHF
TGTGCCAGCAGTGAGGGCTGGGGCAATCAGCCCCAGCATTTT